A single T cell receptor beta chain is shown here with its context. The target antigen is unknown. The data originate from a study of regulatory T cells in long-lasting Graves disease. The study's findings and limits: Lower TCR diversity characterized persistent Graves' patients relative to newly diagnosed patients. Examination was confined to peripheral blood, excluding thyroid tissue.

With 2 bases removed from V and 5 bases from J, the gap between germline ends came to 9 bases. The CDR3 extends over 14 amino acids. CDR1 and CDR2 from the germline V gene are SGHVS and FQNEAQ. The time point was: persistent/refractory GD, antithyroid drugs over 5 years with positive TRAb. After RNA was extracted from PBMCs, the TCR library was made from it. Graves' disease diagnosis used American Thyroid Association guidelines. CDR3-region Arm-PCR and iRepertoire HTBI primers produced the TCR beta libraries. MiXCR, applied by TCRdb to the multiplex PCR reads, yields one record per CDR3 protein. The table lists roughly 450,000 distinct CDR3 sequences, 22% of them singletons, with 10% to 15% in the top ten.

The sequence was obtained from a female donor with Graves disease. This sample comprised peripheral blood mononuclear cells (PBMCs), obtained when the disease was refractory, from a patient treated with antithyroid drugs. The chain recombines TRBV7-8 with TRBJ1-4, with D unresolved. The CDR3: CASSLIGPNEKLFF. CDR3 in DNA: TGTGCCAGCAGCTTAATAGGACCCAATGAAAAACTGTTTTTT.